This is a list of T cell receptor beta chains from one sample in a study of cytomegalovirus exposure and HLA in healthy donors. TCRdb keeps only in-frame clones here, not all; method: immunoSEQ multiplex PCR. Of about 150,000 clones listed, roughly 82% are singletons. The material sequenced was PBMCs. All receptors derive from a woman between 50 and 59 years old in good health and CMV-seropositive. CDR3s include the opening cysteine and the closing phenylalanine or tryptophan. Fields, in order: V gene, J gene, clone size, D gene, CDR3 protein, CDR3 DNA. A D gene is named only where the DNA matches it firmly. For some rows the clone size is stated as once, few or many, or as a class when expanded; others skip it.

>TRBV11-2|TRBJ2-4|-|-
CASRHHFAGAELRKNIQYF
TGTGCCAGCAGGCACCACTTTGCGGGGGCCGAACTTCGCAAAAACATTCAGTACTTC
>TRBV5-8|TRBJ1-4|-|-
CASGGTENEKLFF
TGTGCCAGCGGGGGGACGGAGAATGAAAAACTGTTTTTT
>TRBV6-1|TRBJ1-5|few|-
CASTTGTNNQPQHF
TGTGCCAGCACTACGGGAACAAACAATCAGCCCCAGCATTTT
>TRBV2|TRBJ2-3|-|-
CASTITDTQYF
TGTGCCTCCACTATCACAGATACGCAGTATTTT
>TRBV5-1|TRBJ1-2|-|-
CASSPATGPRDYGYTF
TGCGCCAGCAGCCCGGCTACAGGGCCGCGCGACTATGGCTACACCTTC
>TRBV7-8|TRBJ2-1|-|TRBD2
CASSPLLAGEGEQFF
TGTGCCAGCAGCCCCTTACTAGCGGGGGAGGGTGAGCAGTTCTTC
>TRBV2|TRBJ1-1|few|TRBD1
CASKQGKTEAFF
TGTGCCAGTAAACAGGGGAAAACTGAAGCTTTCTTT
>TRBV10-3|TRBJ2-3|-|-
CAIAQVTDTQYF
TGTGCCATCGCCCAGGTCACAGATACGCAGTATTTT
>TRBV11-2|TRBJ1-4|once|TRBD1
CASSLPGTGNEKLFF
TGTGCCAGCAGCCTACCCGGGACAGGGAATGAAAAACTGTTTTTT
>TRBV7-2|TRBJ2-2|-|-
CASSSASRGTGSGELFF
TGTGCCAGCAGCTCCGCCAGCCGCGGGACTGGGTCCGGGGAGCTGTTTTTT
>TRBV12-5|TRBJ2-7|-|-
CASGNPYLDEQYF
TGTGCTAGCGGGAACCCATACCTGGACGAGCAGTACTTC
>TRBV4-1|TRBJ1-1|few|TRBD1
CASSPRQGPGTEAFF
TGCGCCAGCAGCCCTCGACAGGGCCCGGGAACTGAAGCTTTCTTT
>TRBV6-5|TRBJ2-3|-|-
CASRSLGFTDTQYF
TGTGCCAGCAGATCACTAGGTTTTACAGATACGCAGTATTTT
>TRBV29-1|TRBJ2-7|-|-
CSILQGKYEQYF
TGCAGCATTCTACAGGGTAAATACGAGCAGTACTTC
>TRBV11-2|TRBJ2-3|-|TRBD2
CASSLRFGGTDTQYF
TGTGCCAGCAGCTTACGGTTCGGGGGGACAGATACGCAGTATTTT
>TRBV5-4|TRBJ2-3|-|-
CASSPGGTDTQYF
TGTGCCAGCAGCCCCGGGGGCACAGATACGCAGTATTTT
>TRBV2|TRBJ1-1|few|-
CASSELGGEEAFF
TGTGCCAGCAGTGAACTTGGAGGGGAGGAAGCTTTCTTT
>TRBV6-5|TRBJ1-5|-|-
CASSQDGPQHF
TGTGCCAGCAGCCAGGATGGGCCCCAGCATTTT
>TRBV5-1|TRBJ1-2|-|-
CASSLEGKGYTF
TGCGCCAGCAGCTTGGAGGGGAAGGGCTACACCTTC
>TRBV6-1|TRBJ2-2|-|-
CASSELHTRPGELFF
TGTGCCAGCAGTGAACTCCACACCCGCCCCGGGGAGCTGTTTTTT
>TRBV6-6|TRBJ1-5|-|TRBD1
CAAQKRTGGFNQPQHF
TGTGCCGCCCAAAAGAGGACAGGGGGCTTCAATCAGCCCCAGCATTTT
>TRBV11-2|TRBJ2-5|once|-
CASSLRIGRETQYF
TGTGCCAGCAGCTTAAGAATTGGGCGAGAGACCCAGTACTTC
>TRBV19|TRBJ2-3|-|-
CASSSGLHYAYF
TGTGCCAGTAGTTCGGGACTTCATTACGCGTATTTT